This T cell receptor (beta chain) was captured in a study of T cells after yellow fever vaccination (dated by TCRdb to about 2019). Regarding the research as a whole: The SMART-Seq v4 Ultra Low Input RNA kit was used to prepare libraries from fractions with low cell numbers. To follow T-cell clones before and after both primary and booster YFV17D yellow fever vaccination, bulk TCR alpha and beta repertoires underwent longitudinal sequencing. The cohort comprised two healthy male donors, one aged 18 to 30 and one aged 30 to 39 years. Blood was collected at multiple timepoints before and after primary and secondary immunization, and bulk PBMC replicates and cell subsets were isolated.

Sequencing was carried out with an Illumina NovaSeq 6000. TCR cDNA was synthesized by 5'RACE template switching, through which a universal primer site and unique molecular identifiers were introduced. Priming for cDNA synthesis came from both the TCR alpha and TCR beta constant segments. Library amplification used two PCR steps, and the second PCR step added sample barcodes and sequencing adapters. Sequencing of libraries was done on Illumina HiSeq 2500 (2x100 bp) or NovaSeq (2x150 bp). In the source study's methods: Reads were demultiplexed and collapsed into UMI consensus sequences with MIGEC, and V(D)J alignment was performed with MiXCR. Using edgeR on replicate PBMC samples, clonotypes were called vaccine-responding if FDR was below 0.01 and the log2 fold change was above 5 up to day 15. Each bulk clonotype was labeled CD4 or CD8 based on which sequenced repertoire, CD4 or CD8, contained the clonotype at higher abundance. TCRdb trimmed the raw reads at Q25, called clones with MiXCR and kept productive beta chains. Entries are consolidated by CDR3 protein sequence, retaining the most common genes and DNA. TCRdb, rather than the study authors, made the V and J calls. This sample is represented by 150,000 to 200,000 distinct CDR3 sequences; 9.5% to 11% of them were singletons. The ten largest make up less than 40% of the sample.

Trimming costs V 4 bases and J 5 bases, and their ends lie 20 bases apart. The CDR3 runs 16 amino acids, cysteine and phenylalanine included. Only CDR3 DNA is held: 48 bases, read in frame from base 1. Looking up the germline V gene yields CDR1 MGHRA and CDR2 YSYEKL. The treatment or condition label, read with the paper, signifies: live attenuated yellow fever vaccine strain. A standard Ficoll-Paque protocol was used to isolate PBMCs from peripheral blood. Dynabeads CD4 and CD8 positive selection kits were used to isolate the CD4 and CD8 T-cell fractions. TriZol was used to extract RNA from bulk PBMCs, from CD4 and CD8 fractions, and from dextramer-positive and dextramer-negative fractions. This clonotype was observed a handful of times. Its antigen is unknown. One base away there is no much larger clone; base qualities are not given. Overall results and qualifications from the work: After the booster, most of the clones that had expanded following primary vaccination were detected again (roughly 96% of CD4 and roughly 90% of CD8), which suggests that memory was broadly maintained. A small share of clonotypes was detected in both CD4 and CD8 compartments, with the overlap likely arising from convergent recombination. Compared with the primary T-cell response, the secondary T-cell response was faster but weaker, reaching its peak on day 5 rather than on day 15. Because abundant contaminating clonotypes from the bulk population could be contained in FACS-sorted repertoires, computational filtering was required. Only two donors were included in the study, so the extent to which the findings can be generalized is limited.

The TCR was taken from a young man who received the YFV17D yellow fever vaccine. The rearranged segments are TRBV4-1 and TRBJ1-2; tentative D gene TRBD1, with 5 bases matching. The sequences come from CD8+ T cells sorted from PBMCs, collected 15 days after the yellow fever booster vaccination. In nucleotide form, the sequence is TGCGCCAGCAGCCTCGGCGGAGGGGACGGTTATTATGGCTACACCTTC. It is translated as CASSLGGGDGYYGYTF.